This T cell receptor (beta chain) comes out of a study of T cells in Graves' hyperthyroidism and ophthalmopathy. This clonotype was counted at least ten times. The source material, RNA transcripts, was used to amplify TCR beta CDR3 regions. The HTBI primer set drove a first-round RT-PCR of the TCR CDR3. Each CDR3 protein gets one entry after TCRdb re-called the multiplex PCR reads with MiXCR. Among 490,000 or so distinct CDR3 sequences, 15% to 20% were seen once, and the ten largest hold 25% to 30%. V lost 2 bases to trimming and J lost 10 bases, with 12 bases between them. This CDR3 is built from 13 residues. Germline CDR1 reads GTSNPN; CDR2 reads SVGIG (reference sequence).

This TCR derives from a woman in her twenties or thirties with Graves' ophthalmopathy. The chain links TRBV30 to TRBJ1-6; D not certain. Specimen: blood. Here the CDR3 reads CAWSLGYRSPLHF. The CDR3, as DNA: TGTGCCTGGAGTTTGGGGTATCGGTCACCCCTCCACTTT.